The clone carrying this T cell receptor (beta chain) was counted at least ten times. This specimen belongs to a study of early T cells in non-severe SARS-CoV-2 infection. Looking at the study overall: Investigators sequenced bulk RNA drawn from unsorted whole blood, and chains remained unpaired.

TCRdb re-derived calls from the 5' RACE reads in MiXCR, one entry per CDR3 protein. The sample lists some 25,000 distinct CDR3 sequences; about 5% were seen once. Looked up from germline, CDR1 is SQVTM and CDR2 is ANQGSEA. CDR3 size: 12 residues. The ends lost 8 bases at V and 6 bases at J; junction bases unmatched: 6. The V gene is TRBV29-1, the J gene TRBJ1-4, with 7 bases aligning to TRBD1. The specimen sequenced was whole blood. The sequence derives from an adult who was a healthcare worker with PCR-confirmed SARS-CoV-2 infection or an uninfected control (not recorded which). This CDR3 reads CSTQGPDEKLFF. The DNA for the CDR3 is TGCAGCACACAGGGGCCTGATGAAAAACTGTTTTTT.